This T cell receptor (beta chain) appears in the sequencing data of a study of T cell responses to AZD1222 COVID-19 vaccine (dated by TCRdb to the early 2020s). At the level of the whole study: AZD1222 recipients whose second dose came at about 4 weeks and those whose second dose came at about 12 weeks were combined into one group, since spike-specific TCR depth and breadth did not differ between the two schedules. A total of just over 230 trial participants underwent TCR sequencing, of whom approximately 200 had received two doses of AZD1222 and about 25 had received two doses of the MenACWY control vaccine. Trial participants were enrolled by age into 18-55, 56-69 and 70-plus year subgroups, with roughly 160, 29 and 62 TCR-sequenced participants respectively.

The CDR3 regions of human TCRbeta chains were analyzed by immunosequencing. The paper's processing steps were these. Repertoire TCRs were matched against a reference library of SARS-CoV-2-specific TCRs generated with the MIRA antigen-specificity platform. Breadth was defined as the fraction of unique TCRs that were SARS-CoV-2-associated, and depth was defined as the fraction of total T cells that were SARS-CoV-2-associated. Using the MIRA data, every spike-specific TCR was mapped to the spike region that the TCR reacted to and assigned to either a CD4 or a CD8 class. Log10-transformed breadth and depth values were compared by one-way ANOVA with Sidak's multiple comparisons tests. Here the immuneACCESS table is served through TCRdb, limited to in-frame sequences with V and J called. Missing clones are a known gap in these copies; in checked studies unresolved V genes cover under half, and the rest lacks a known reason. Clone size and V and J calls were adopted from that table, with D and trimming inferred from the DNA. The sample contains around 120,000 clones, over 75% of them found a single time. The ten largest clones represent 5.5% to 8% of the sample.

What the authors observed across the whole study: Spike-specific TCR breadth and depth rose significantly after two AZD1222 doses compared with day 0 and with MenACWY recipients. Reportedly, almost half of the unique spike-specific TCRs recognized epitopes lying outside the regions that are mutated in the B.1.351 and B.1.1.7 variants. Because no day 14 peak-response samples were available, the repertoires could be characterized only after the peak T cell response. CD4 TCRs associated with the vaccine covered the entire spike protein, and the dominant responses were in regions 160-218 and 743-854. Conclusions about previously exposed vaccinees are limited because only six or seven AZD1222 recipients were SARS-CoV-2 seropositive at baseline. Most participants were white British and females outnumbered males, and the authors suggested that clonal diversity may have been underestimated. In the small 56-69-year group, the increase in depth fell short of significance, most likely because of low power.

The CDR3, from cysteine to phenylalanine, totals 13 residues. The kept DNA is CDR3 alone, 39 bases in frame from the first base. CDR1 and CDR2, looked up from the germline V gene (reference sequence), are DFQATT and SNEGSKA. V and J are truncated by 3 bases and 7 bases respectively, leaving an intervening sequence of 16 bases. The intended sense of this specimen's time point label: baseline before first vaccination. Samples from vaccinated people were obtained from the UK trials COV001 and COV002, which included a single-blind randomized controlled phase 2/3 trial of AZD1222 (ChAdOx1 nCoV-19) in healthy adults. For TCRbeta chain sequencing, PBMC samples were collected from trial participants at day 0 and at day 28 after the second dose. Worth noting for this clone: Its antigen is still unknown. The input lacks base qualities; no much larger clone sits a single base away.

The sample in question was peripheral blood, obtained on day 0 of AZD1222 vaccination. The sequence links TRBV20-1 to TRBJ2-7; no confident D gene assignment can be made. The source is an adult in good health. CDR3 protein: CSASLPHLMEQYF. The DNA sequence is given as TGCAGTGCTAGTCTTCCGCACTTGATGGAGCAGTACTTC.